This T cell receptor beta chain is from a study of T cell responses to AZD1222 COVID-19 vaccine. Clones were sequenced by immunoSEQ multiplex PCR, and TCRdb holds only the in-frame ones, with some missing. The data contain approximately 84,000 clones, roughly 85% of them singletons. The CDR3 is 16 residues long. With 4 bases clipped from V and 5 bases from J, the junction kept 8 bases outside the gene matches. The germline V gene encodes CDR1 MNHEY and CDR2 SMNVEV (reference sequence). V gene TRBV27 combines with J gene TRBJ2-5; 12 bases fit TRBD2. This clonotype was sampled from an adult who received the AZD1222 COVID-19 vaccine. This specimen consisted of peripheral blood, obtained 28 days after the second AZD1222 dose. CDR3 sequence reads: CASSSRLAGVGETQYF. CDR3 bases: TGTGCCAGCAGTTCCCGACTAGCGGGAGTAGGTGAGACCCAGTACTTC.